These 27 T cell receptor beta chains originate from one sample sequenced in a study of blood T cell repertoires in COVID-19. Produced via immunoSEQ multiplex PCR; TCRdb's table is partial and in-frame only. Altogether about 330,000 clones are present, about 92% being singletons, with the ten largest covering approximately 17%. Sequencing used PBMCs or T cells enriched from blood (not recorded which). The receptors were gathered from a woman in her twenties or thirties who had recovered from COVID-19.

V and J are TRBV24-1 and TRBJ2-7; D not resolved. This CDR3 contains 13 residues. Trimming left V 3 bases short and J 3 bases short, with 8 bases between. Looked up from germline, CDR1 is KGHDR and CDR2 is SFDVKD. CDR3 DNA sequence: TGTGCCACCAGTGATAGTGGCAACTACGAGCAGTACTTC. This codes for CATSDSGNYEQYF.

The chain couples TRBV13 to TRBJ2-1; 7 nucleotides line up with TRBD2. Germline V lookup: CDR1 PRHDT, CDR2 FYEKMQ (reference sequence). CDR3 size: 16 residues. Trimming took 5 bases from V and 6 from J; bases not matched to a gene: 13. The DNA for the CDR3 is TGTGCCAGCAGCCTCCTGGGTAGCGGGCCTTTCAATGAGCAGTTCTTC. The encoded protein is CASSLLGSGPFNEQFF.

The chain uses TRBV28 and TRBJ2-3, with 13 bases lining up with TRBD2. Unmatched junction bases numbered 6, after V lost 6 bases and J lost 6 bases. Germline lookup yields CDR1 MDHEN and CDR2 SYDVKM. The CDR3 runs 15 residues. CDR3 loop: CASRGTSGMSDTQYF. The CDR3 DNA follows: TGTGCCAGCAGGGGGACTAGCGGGATGTCGGATACGCAGTATTTT.

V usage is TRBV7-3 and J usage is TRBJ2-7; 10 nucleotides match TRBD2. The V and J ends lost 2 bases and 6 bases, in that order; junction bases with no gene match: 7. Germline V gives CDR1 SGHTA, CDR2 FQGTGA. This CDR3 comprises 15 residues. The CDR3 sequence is CASSLVLAGEPEQYF. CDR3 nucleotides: TGTGCCAGCAGCTTAGTCCTAGCGGGAGAGCCCGAGCAGTACTTC.

This chain's CDR3 is CASITGTEGSGYTF. CDR3 in DNA: TGTGCCAGCATCACCGGGACAGAAGGTTCGGGCTACACCTTC. The rearrangement joins TRBV28 to TRBJ1-2, with 7 positions matching TRBD1. Per the germline V gene, CDR1 is MDHEN and CDR2 is SYDVKM. CDR3 length equals 14 residues. Trimming at V came to 7 bases and at J to 8 bases, leaving 13 bases not matched to a gene.

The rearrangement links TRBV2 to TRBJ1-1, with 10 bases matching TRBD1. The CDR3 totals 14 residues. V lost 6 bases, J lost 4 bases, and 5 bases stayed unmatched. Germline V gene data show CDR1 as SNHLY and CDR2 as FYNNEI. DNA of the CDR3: TGTGCCAGCAGCGGGGGACAGGGGTCCACTGAAGCTTTCTTT. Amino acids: CASSGGQGSTEAFF.

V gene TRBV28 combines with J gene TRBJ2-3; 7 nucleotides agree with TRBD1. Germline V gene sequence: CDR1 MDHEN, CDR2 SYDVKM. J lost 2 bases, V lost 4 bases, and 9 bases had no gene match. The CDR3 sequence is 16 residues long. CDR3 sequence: CASSYRPDRATDTQYF. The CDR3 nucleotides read TGTGCCAGCAGTTACAGGCCAGACAGGGCCACAGATACGCAGTATTTT.

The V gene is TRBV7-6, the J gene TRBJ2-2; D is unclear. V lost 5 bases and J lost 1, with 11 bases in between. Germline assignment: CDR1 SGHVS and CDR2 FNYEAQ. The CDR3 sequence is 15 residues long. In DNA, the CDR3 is TGTGCCAGCAGCCCTGGGCTGTGGAACACCGGGGAGCTGTTTTTT. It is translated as CASSPGLWNTGELFF.

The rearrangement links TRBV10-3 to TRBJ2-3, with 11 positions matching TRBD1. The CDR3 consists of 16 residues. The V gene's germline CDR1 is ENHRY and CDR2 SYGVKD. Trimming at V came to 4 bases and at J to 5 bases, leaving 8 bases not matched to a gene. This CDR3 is CAISGGDRGFGDTQYF. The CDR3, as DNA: TGTGCCATCAGTGGAGGGGACAGGGGGTTCGGAGATACGCAGTATTTT.

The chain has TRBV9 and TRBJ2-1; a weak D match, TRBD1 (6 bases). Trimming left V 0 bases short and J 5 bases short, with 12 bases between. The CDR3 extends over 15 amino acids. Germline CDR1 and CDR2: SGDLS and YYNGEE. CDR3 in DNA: TGTGCCAGCAGCGTAGATGGGGGCGGAAACAATGAGCAGTTCTTC. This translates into CASSVDGGGNNEQFF.

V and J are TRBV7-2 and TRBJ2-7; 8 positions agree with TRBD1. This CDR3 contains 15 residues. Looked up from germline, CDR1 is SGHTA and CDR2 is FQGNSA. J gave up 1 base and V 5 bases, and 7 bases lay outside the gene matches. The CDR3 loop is CASSLGQAASYEQYF. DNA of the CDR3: TGTGCCAGCAGCCTGGGACAGGCCGCTTCCTACGAGCAGTACTTC.

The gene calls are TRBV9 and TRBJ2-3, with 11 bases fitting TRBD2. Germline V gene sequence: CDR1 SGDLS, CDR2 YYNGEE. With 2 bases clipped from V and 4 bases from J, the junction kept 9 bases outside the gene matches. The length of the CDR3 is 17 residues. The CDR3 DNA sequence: TGTGCCAGCAGCGTGGGTAGCGGGAGGGCCTTATCAGATACGCAGTATTTT. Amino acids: CASSVGSGRALSDTQYF.

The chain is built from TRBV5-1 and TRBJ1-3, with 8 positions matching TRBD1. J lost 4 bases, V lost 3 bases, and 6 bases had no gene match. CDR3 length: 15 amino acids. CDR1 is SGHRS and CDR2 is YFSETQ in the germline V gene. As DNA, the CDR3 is TGCGCCAGCAGCTCGCAGGGGGCGCCCGGAAACACCATATATTTT. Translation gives CASSSQGAPGNTIYF.

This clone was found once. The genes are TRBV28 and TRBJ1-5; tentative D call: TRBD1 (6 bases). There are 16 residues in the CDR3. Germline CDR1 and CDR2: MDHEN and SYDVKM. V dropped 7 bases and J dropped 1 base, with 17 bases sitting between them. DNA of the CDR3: TGTGCCAGCACCCGCGGGGGGCAGGGAAGCAATCAGCCCCAGCATTTT. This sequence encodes CASTRGGQGSNQPQHF. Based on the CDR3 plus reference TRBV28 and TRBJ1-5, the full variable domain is DVKVTQSSRYLVKRTGEKVFLECVQDMDHENMFWYRQDPGLGLRLIYFSYDVKMKEKGDIPEGYSVSREKKERFSLILESASTNQTSMYLCASTRGGQGSNQPQHFGDGTRLSIL.

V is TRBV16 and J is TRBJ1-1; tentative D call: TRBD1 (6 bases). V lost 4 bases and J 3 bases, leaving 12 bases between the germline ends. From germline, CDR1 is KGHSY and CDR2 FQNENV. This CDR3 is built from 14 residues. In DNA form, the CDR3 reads TGTGCCAGCAGCCCCGAGGGGGGGTACACTGAAGCTTTCTTT. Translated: CASSPEGGYTEAFF.

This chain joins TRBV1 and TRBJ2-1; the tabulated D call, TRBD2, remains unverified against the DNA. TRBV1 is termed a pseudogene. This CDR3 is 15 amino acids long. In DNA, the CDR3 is TGCACCAGCAGCCTGAACCCCCGCTTGAGCAATGAGCAGTTCTTC. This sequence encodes CTSSLNPRLSNEQFF.

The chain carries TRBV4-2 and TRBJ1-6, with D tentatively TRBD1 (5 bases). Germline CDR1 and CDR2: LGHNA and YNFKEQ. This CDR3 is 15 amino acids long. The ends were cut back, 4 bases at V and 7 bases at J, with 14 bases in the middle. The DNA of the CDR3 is TGTGCCAGCAGCCCAGACCGGGACTCCAATTCACCCCTCCACTTT. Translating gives CASSPDRDSNSPLHF.

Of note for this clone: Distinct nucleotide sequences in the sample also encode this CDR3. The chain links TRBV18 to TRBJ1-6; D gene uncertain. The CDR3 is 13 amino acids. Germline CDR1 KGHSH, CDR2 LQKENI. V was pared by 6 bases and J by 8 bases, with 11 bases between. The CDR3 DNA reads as TGTGCCAGCTCCCCGTCGGTGGATTCACCCCTCCACTTT. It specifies CASSPSVDSPLHF. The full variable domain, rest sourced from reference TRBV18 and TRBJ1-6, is NAGVMQNPRHLVRRRGQEARLRCSPMKGHSHVYWYRQLPEEGLKFMVYLQKENIIDESGMPKERFSAEFPKEGPSILRIQQVVRGDSAAYFCASSPSVDSPLHFGNGTRLTVT.

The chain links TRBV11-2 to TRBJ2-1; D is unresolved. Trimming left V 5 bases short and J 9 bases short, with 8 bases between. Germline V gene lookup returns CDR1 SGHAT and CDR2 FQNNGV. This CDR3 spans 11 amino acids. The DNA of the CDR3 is TGTGCCAGCAGCCGCGCGCCTGAGCAGTTCTTC. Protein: CASSRAPEQFF.

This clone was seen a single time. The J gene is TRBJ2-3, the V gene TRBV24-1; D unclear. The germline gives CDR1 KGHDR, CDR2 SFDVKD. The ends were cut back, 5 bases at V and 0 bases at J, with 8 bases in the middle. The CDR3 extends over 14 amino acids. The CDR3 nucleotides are TGTGCCACCAGTGGAGCTCCGAGCACAGATACGCAGTATTTT. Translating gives CATSGAPSTDTQYF.

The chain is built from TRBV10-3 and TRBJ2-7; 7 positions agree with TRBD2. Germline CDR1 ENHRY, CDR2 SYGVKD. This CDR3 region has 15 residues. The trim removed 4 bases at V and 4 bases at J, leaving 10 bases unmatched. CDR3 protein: CAISGSRGGRYEQYF. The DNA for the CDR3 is TGTGCCATCAGTGGGTCGAGGGGAGGGCGGTACGAGCAGTACTTC.

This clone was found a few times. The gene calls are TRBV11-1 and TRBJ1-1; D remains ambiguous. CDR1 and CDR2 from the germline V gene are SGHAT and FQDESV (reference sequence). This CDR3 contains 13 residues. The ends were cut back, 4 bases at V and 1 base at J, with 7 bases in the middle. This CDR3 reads CASSSQQNTEAFF. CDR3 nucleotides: TGTGCCAGCAGCTCGCAACAGAACACTGAAGCTTTCTTT. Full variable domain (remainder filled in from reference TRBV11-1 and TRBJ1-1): EAEVAQSPRYKITEKSQAVAFWCDPISGHATLYWYRQILGQGPELLVQFQDESVVDDSQLPKDRFSAERLKGVDSTLKIQPAELGDSAMYLCASSSQQNTEAFFGQGTRLTVV.

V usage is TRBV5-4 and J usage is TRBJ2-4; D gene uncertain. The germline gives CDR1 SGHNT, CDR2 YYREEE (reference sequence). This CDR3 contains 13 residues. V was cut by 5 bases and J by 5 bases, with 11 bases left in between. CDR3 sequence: CASSSSSENIQYF. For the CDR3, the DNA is TGTGCCAGCAGTTCGAGCTCGGAAAACATTCAGTACTTC.

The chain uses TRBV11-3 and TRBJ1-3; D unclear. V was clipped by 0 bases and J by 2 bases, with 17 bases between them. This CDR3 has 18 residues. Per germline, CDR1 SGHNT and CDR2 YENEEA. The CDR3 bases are TGTGCCAGCAGCTTAGATCTTGGCCCGGCGGTCCCTGGAAACACCATATATTTT. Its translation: CASSLDLGPAVPGNTIYF.

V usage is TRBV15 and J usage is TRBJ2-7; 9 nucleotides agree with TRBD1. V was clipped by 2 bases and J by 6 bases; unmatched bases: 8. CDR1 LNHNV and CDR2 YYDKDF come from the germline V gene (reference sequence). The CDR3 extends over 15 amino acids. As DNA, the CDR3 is TGTGCCACCAGCAGATACCGACAGGGGGGATTCGAGCAGTACTTC. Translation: CATSRYRQGGFEQYF.

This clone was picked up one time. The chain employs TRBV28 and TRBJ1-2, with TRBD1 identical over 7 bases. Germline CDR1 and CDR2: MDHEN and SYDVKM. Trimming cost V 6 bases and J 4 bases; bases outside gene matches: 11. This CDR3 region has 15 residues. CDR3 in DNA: TGTGCCAGCAGCCCCCCTGACAGGGCCGGCTATGGCTACACCTTC. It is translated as CASSPPDRAGYGYTF.

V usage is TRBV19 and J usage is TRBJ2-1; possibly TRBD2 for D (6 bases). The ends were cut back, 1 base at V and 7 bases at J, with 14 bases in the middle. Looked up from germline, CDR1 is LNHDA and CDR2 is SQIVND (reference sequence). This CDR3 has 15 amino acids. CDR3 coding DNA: TGTGCCAGTAGTATAGGGAGGGGCGCTCTAAATGAGCAGTTCTTC. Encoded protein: CASSIGRGALNEQFF.